This T cell receptor (beta chain) was obtained from a study of regulatory T cells in long-lasting Graves disease. Sample time point: persistent/refractory GD, antithyroid drugs over 5 years with positive TRAb. The authors made the TCR library using RNA they extracted from PBMCs. Assembly of TCR beta libraries relied on iRepertoire HTBI primers together with Arm-PCR of CDR3 regions. Original processing notes: Among the samples, roughly 61 TRBV and 14 TRBJ segments were identified. TCRdb recomputed calls from the multiplex PCR reads with MiXCR, one row per CDR3 protein. The V and J calls here are based on TCRdb, not the publication. The table shows roughly 700,000 distinct CDR3 sequences, with about 32% occurring only once. Study-level points and caveats: Because few samples were included, accuracy may have been lower.

In its sample, this clonotype was seen many times. Its cognate antigen is unknown. An end of the junction does not agree with germline; a read error may underlie this. The sequencing used peripheral blood mononuclear cells (PBMCs), collected when the disease was refractory, from a patient treated with antithyroid drugs. The receptor comes from a female donor with Graves disease.

The CDR3 protein is CASSLGEKLFF. CDR3 coding DNA: TGTGCCAGCAGCTTAGGGGAAAAACTGTTTTTT. The chain employs TRBV12-3 or TRBV12-4 and TRBJ1-4; D is uncertain. The CDR3 covers 11 residues.